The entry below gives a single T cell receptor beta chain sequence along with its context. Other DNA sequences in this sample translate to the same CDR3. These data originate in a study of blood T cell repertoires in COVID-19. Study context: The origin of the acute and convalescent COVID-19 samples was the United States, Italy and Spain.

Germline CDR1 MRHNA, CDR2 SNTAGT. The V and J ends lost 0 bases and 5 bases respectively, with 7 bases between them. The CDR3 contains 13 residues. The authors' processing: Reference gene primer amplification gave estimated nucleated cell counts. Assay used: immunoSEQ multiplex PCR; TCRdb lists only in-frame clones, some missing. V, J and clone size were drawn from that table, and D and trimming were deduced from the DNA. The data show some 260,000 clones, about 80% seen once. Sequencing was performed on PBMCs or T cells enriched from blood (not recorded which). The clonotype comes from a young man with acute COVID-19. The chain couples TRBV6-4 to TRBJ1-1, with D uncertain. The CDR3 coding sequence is TGTGCCAGCAGTGACTCAGAGGAGACTGAAGCTTTCTTT. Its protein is CASSDSEETEAFF.